This passage covers 27 T cell receptor beta chains from one sample sequenced in a study of blood T cell repertoires in COVID-19. TCRdb's copy holds only in-frame clones and misses some; the assay was immunoSEQ multiplex PCR. The sample consists of 270,000 or so clones, roughly 85% of them appearing once. Sequenced input: peripheral blood. These receptors came from a human donor in a cohort sampled during active COVID-19.

The V and J genes are TRBV6-5 and TRBJ2-7; 8 bases line up with TRBD2. This CDR3 has 13 amino acids. Trimming cost V 10 bases and J 0 bases; bases outside gene matches: 5. The germline CDR1 and CDR2 sequences are MNHEY and SVGAGI. CDR3 region: CATAGTSSYEQYF. CDR3 DNA: TGTGCCACCGCGGGGACTAGCTCCTACGAGCAGTACTTC.

This clone has only one observation. V usage is TRBV25-1 and J usage is TRBJ2-7; TRBD2 agrees at 9 bases. CDR1 is MGHDK and CDR2 is SYGVNS in the germline V gene. Trimming removed 3 bases from V and 5 bases from J; junction bases left unmatched: 11. This CDR3 is 16 amino acids long. The CDR3 is CASSDAGLASKDEQYF. CDR3 bases: TGTGCCAGCAGTGACGCCGGACTAGCGTCTAAAGACGAGCAGTACTTC.

The chain combines TRBV5-1 with TRBJ2-1; tentatively, D is TRBD2 (6 bases). This CDR3 is built from 20 residues. With 1 base removed from V and 0 bases from J, the gap between germline ends came to 23 bases. CDR1 is SGHRS, CDR2 YFSETQ, per germline. The CDR3 sequence is CASSLLRGKTSVSSYNEQFF. The CDR3 nucleotides are TGCGCCAGCAGCTTGTTACGGGGGAAGACTAGTGTTAGCTCCTACAATGAGCAGTTCTTC.

The chain is built from TRBV11-1 and TRBJ2-1; D not certain. The CDR3 totals 17 residues. Germline CDR1 SGHAT, CDR2 FQDESV (reference sequence). V was trimmed by 0 bases and J by 7 bases, leaving 19 bases between them. CDR3 coding DNA: TGTGCCAGCAGCTTAGCGGTTGGCGGCCGTACCTCAAATGAGCAGTTCTTC. This sequence encodes CASSLAVGGRTSNEQFF. Variable domain in full (rest from reference TRBV11-1 and TRBJ2-1): EAEVAQSPRYKITEKSQAVAFWCDPISGHATLYWYRQILGQGPELLVQFQDESVVDDSQLPKDRFSAERLKGVDSTLKIQPAELGDSAMYLCASSLAVGGRTSNEQFFGPGTRLTVL.

As regards this clone: The junction shows a germline mismatch at one end, possibly a read error. The chain carries TRBV11-2 and TRBJ2-3; 9 bases fit TRBD2. Germline CDR1 SGHAT, CDR2 FQNNGV. This CDR3 comprises 13 residues. CDR3 sequence reads: CASNQRSSGSLDF. The DNA of the CDR3 is TGTGCCAGCAACCAAAGGAGTAGCGGGAGTTTGGATTTT. The whole variable domain, remainder taken from reference TRBV11-2 and TRBJ2-3, is EAGVAQSPRYKIIEKRQSVAFWCNPISGHATLYWYQQILGQGPKLLIQFQNNGVVDDSQLPKDRFSAERLKGVDSTLKIQPAKLEDSAVYLCASNQRSSGSLDFGPGTRLTVL.

J is TRBJ2-5 and V is TRBV7-2, with D perhaps matching TRBD2 (6 bases). Germline V gives CDR1 SGHTA, CDR2 FQGNSA. V gave up 0 bases and J gave up 9 bases, with 11 bases separating them. This CDR3 is 13 amino acids long. CDR3 DNA: TGTGCCAGCAGCTTAGCGGAAGGGGAGGCCCAGTACTTC. Encoded protein: CASSLAEGEAQYF.

The chain links TRBV20-1 to TRBJ1-4, with no clear D. Per germline, CDR1 DFQATT and CDR2 SNEGSKA (reference sequence). V was clipped by 5 bases and J by 8 bases, with 9 bases between them. CDR3 length: 11 amino acids. CDR3 DNA: TGCAGTGCTGAGACCGGGGAAAAACTGTTTTTT. Translated, it gives CSAETGEKLFF.

J is TRBJ2-3 and V is TRBV29-1; D gene uncertain. Per germline, CDR1 SQVTM and CDR2 ANQGSEA. V lost 4 bases and J lost 0, with 8 bases in between. This CDR3 is built from 13 residues. The CDR3 nucleotides read TGCAGCGTTGTGAGTGGTAGCACAGATACGCAGTATTTT. Translation gives CSVVSGSTDTQYF.

The chain recombines TRBV6-5 with TRBJ1-6; D is uncertain. V lost 6 bases to trimming and J lost 5 bases, with 14 bases between them. Germline V gene data show CDR1 as MNHEY and CDR2 as SVGAGI. The CDR3 is 15 amino acids. The CDR3 DNA is TGTGCCAGCAGATTAGACACGACAAATAATTCACCCCTCCACTTT. Protein sequence: CASRLDTTNNSPLHF.

This rearrangement joins TRBV3-1 (or the pseudogene TRBV3-2) to TRBJ1-4, with 8 bases fitting TRBD1. Germline V gene data show CDR1 as LGHDT and CDR2 as YNNKEL (reference sequence). This CDR3 comprises 17 residues. Trimming at V came to 3 bases and at J to 7 bases, leaving 13 bases not matched to a gene. This CDR3 reads CASSHRTGLSLGEKLFF. DNA for the CDR3: TGTGCCAGCAGCCACCGGACAGGGCTGTCTTTGGGTGAAAAACTGTTTTTT.

CDR3: CASSQGSLQGGNGDTGELFF. Written as DNA, the CDR3 is TGTGCCAGCAGCCAAGGTAGCTTGCAGGGTGGGAATGGGGACACCGGGGAGCTGTTTTTT. V gene TRBV3-1 (or the pseudogene TRBV3-2) combines with J gene TRBJ2-2, with D possibly being TRBD1 (5 bases). The CDR3 has 20 residues. Trimming shortened V by 1 base and J by 3 bases, and 24 bases separated the two germline ends. Germline lookup yields CDR1 LGHDT and CDR2 YNNKEL (reference sequence).

This chain connects TRBV4-1 to TRBJ2-7; TRBD2 might be the D (5 bases). This CDR3 is 16 amino acids long. With 0 bases removed from V and 5 bases from J, the gap between germline ends came to 17 bases. Per the germline V gene, CDR1 is MGHRA and CDR2 is YSYEKL. Here the CDR3 DNA reads TGCGCCAGCAGCCAAGATGGTCTAGCCGGTGGGAACGAGCAGTACTTC. Translating gives CASSQDGLAGGNEQYF.

This clone was detected once. The gene calls are TRBV18 and TRBJ1-1, with TRBD1 as a possible D gene (6 bases). V lost 3 bases and J 5 bases, leaving 16 bases between the germline ends. The CDR3 is made up of 15 amino acids. Germline V CDR1 and CDR2: KGHSH, LQKENI. CDR3 loop: CASSPVGGRRTEAFF. In nucleotides, the CDR3 is TGTGCCAGCTCACCCGTGGGGGGGCGGAGGACTGAAGCTTTCTTT.

The rearrangement uses TRBV20-1 and TRBJ2-4; no clear D. This CDR3 is built from 11 residues. V dropped 0 bases and J dropped 8 bases, with 5 bases sitting between them. Germline V CDR1 and CDR2: DFQATT, SNEGSKA (reference sequence). The CDR3 bases are TGCAGTGCTAGAGATTCCTACATTCAGTACTTC. Encoded protein: CSARDSYIQYF.

This clone was picked up one time. The chain employs TRBV24-1 and TRBJ2-2; TRBD1 aligns across 9 bases. The V segment lost 10 bases and the J segment 0 bases; nucleotides outside the gene matches: 8. CDR1 KGHDR and CDR2 SFDVKD come from the germline V gene. The length of the CDR3 is 16 residues. The CDR3 DNA reads as TGTGCCACACAAGGACAGGGGTATGCGAACACCGGGGAGCTGTTTTTT. This encodes CATQGQGYANTGELFF.

V and J are TRBV7-2 and TRBJ2-1; no firm D call. The CDR3 length is 15 residues. CDR1 is SGHTA, CDR2 FQGNSA, per germline. Trimming took off 0 bases at V and 0 bases at J, with 6 bases between the two ends. CDR3 sequence (DNA): TGTGCCAGCAGCTTAGCGGCTAGCTCCTACAATGAGCAGTTCTTC. It yields the protein CASSLAASSYNEQFF. Looking up the rest from reference TRBV7-2 and TRBJ2-1 gives the full variable domain: GAGVSQSPSNKVTEKGKDVELRCDPISGHTALYWYRQSLGQGLEFLIYFQGNSAPDKSGLPSDRFSAERTGGSVSTLTIQRTQQEDSAVYLCASSLAASSYNEQFFGPGTRLTVL.

The J gene is TRBJ2-3, the V gene TRBV4-3; D unclear. Trimming took 1 base from V and 2 from J, leaving 10 bases between them. Germline assignment: CDR1 LGHNA and CDR2 YSLEER. The CDR3 spans 15 residues. As DNA, the CDR3 is TGCGCCAGCAGCCAAGGAGGAGACCCCACAGATACGCAGTATTTT. Translated: CASSQGGDPTDTQYF.

The rearrangement joins TRBV3-1 (or the pseudogene TRBV3-2) to TRBJ2-1; TRBD2 matches 11 bases. V dropped 7 bases and J dropped 3; count of bases not matched to a gene: 5. This CDR3 region has 15 residues. Germline CDR1 is LGHDT and CDR2 is YNNKEL (reference sequence). CDR3 residues: CASIPSGRSYNEQFF. CDR3 nucleotides: TGTGCCAGCATTCCTAGCGGGAGGAGCTACAATGAGCAGTTCTTC.

In its sample, this clone was seen many times. The J gene is TRBJ2-7, the V gene TRBV10-2, with 10 bases lining up with TRBD2. The CDR3 covers 15 residues. V lost 2 bases and J lost 5; bases outside the gene matches: 6. Germline lookup yields CDR1 WSHSY and CDR2 SAAADI. The CDR3 spells CASSETSGRANEQYF. DNA for the CDR3: TGCGCCAGCAGTGAGACGAGCGGGAGGGCCAACGAGCAGTACTTC.

The count of this clone is one. The rearrangement links TRBV3-1 (or the pseudogene TRBV3-2) to TRBJ2-2, with TRBD2 matching over 15 bases. J was trimmed by 2 bases and V by 0 bases; bases with no gene match: 7. The germline gives CDR1 LGHDT, CDR2 YNNKEL (reference sequence). The CDR3 loop spans 20 amino acids. CDR3 DNA sequence: TGTGCCAGCAGCCAAGATATATGGACTAGCGGGAGGGATAACACCGGGGAGCTGTTTTTT. This encodes CASSQDIWTSGRDNTGELFF.

This chain links TRBV5-5 with TRBJ2-5, with 10 bases matching TRBD2. Losses at the gene ends were 4 bases for V and 4 bases for J; bases not matched to a gene: 16. The CDR3 is 18 residues long. Germline V CDR1 and CDR2: SGHKS, YYEKEE (reference sequence). DNA for the CDR3: TGTGCCAGCAGCCTTGGACTAGCGGTGAACACCCGGGGAGAGACCCAGTACTTC. Its translation is CASSLGLAVNTRGETQYF.

The chain carries TRBV30 and TRBJ1-5; a weak D match, TRBD1 (5 bases). Germline loops: CDR1 GTSNPN, CDR2 SVGIG (reference sequence). V was trimmed by 4 bases and J by 4 bases, leaving 11 bases between them. This CDR3 region has 13 residues. In nucleotides, the CDR3 is TGTGCCTGGAACAGGTTGCCGAATCAGCCCCAGCATTTT. Translation: CAWNRLPNQPQHF.

The V and J genes are TRBV11-2 and TRBJ1-1; TRBD1 agrees at 8 bases. The J segment lost 1 base and the V segment lost 3 bases, leaving 1 base of the junction unmatched. In germline, CDR1 is SGHAT, CDR2 FQNNGV. There are 14 residues in the CDR3. CDR3 nucleotide sequence: TGTGCCAGCAGCTTCGGGACAGGGAACACTGAAGCTTTCTTT. Translated: CASSFGTGNTEAFF.

The V gene is TRBV7-9, the J gene TRBJ1-2; D remains ambiguous. CDR1 is SEHNR and CDR2 is FQNEAQ in the germline V gene (reference sequence). This CDR3 is built from 12 residues. The ends were cut back, 5 bases at V and 4 bases at J, with 8 bases in the middle. The CDR3 loop reads CASSATSYGYTF. The CDR3 DNA reads TGTGCCAGCAGCGCCACATCCTATGGCTACACCTTC.

The rearrangement joins TRBV5-6 to TRBJ2-7; perhaps TRBD1 as D (5 bases). V lost 4 bases to trimming and J lost 0 bases, with 14 bases between them. Germline V gene sequence: CDR1 SGHDT, CDR2 YYEEEE. The CDR3 runs 15 residues. The CDR3 coding sequence is TGTGCCAGCAGCCGAAGACCGGACAACTCCTACGAGCAGTACTTC. Its translation: CASSRRPDNSYEQYF.

There are a few counts of this clone. This chain connects TRBV27 to TRBJ1-2; 7 bases align to TRBD1. There are 15 residues in the CDR3. With 2 bases clipped from V and 7 bases from J, the junction kept 10 bases outside the gene matches. In germline, CDR1 is MNHEY, CDR2 SMNVEV (reference sequence). The CDR3 region has the DNA TGTGCCAGCAGTTTAGAGAGTAGGACAGGTGCTGGCTACACCTTC. Translating gives CASSLESRTGAGYTF.

The chain combines TRBV6-5 with TRBJ1-1; 7 bases are shared with TRBD1. The V and J ends lost 6 bases and 1 base, in that order; junction bases with no gene match: 5. Germline CDR1 reads MNHEY; CDR2 reads SVGAGI. CDR3 size: 14 residues. The chain's CDR3 is CASRLSGGNTEAFF. In DNA, the CDR3 is TGTGCCAGCAGACTCTCAGGGGGGAACACTGAAGCTTTCTTT.